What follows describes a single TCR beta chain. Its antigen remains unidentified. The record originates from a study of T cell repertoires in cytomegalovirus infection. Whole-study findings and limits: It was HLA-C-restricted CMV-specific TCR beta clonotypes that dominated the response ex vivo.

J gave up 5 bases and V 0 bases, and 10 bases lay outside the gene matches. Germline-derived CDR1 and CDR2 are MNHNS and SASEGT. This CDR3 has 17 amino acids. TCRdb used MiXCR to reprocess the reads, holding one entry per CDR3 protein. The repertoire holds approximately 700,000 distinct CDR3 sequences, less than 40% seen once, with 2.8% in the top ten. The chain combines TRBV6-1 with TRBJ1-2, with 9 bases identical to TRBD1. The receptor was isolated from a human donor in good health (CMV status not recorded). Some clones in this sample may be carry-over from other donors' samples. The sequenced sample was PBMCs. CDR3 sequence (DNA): TGTGCCAGCAGTGAAGCCCACGGACAGGGGACTCGGTATGGCTACACCTTC. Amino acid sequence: CASSEAHGQGTRYGYTF.